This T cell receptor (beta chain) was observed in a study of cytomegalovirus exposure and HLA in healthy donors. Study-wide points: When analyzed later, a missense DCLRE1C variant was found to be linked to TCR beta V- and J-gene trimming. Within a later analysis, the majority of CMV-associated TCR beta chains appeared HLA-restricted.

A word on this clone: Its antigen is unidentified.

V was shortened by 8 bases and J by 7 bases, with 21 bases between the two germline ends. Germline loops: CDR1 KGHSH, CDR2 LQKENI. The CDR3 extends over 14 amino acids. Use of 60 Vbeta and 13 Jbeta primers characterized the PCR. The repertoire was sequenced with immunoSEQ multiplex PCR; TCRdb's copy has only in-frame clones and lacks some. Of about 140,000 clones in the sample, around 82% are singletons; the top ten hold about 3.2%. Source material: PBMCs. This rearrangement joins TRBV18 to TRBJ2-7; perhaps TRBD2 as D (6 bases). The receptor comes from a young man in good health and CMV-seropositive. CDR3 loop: CASLLPLSAGEQYF. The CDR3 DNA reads TGTGCCAGCCTGTTGCCCCTCTCCGCGGGGGAGCAGTACTTC.